This is a list of T cell receptor beta chains from one sample in a study of cytomegalovirus exposure and HLA in healthy donors. Using immunoSEQ multiplex PCR, the repertoire was profiled, and TCRdb retains in-frame clones only, with some absent. The sample includes some 93,000 clones, approximately 83% seen only once; the top ten take 3.8%. Sequencing used PBMCs. These receptors all come from a man aged 50 to 60 in good health and CMV-seronegative. Each CDR3 is given with its conserved first and last residue. D genes are given only for firm matches. Clone sizes are given selectively: once, few, many, or a class where the clone is expanded.

.,.,TRBV6-1,TRBJ1-1,TGTGCCAGCAGCCTCGGGAAGGAAGCTTTCTTT,CASSLGKEAFF
once,.,TRBV6-5,TRBJ1-2,TGTGCCAGCAGTTACTGGCTAGGCGGCTACACCTTC,CASSYWLGGYTF
.,TRBD2,TRBV25-1,TRBJ2-3,TGTGCCAGCAGTGAATCCCTAGCGGGAGTACGCACAGATACGCAGTATTTT,CASSESLAGVRTDTQYF
once,TRBD1,TRBV29-1,TRBJ1-1,TGCAGCGTCAGGACAGGGCCTAACACTGAAGCTTTCTTT,CSVRTGPNTEAFF
once,.,TRBV7-2,TRBJ2-4,TGTGCCAGCAGCCCCCGACTATTTGGGGCCAAAAACATTCAGTACTTC,CASSPRLFGAKNIQYF
.,.,TRBV19,TRBJ2-7,TGTGCCAGTAGGAGCCAGGGCGACTACGAGCAGTACTTC,CASRSQGDYEQYF
once,TRBD2,TRBV4-2,TRBJ2-4,TGTGCCAGCAGCCTCGAGGGGGGAACTAGCGGTAGTCTAGCCAAAAACATTCAGTACTTC,CASSLEGGTSGSLAKNIQYF
.,.,TRBV15,TRBJ1-5,TGTGCCACCAGCAGAGATCTTAATAGCAATCAGCCCCAGCATTTT,CATSRDLNSNQPQHF
few,.,TRBV4-2,TRBJ2-1,TGTGCCAGCAGCCCGGGATCGGGGACTTCAGATGAGCAGTTCTTC,CASSPGSGTSDEQFF
.,.,TRBV7-2,TRBJ1-2,TGTGCCAGCAGCTTAGCACTTGAGAACTATGGCTACACCTTC,CASSLALENYGYTF
.,TRBD2,TRBV28,TRBJ2-3,TGTGCCAGCAGTTTTGGGGGGGACACAGATACGCAGTATTTT,CASSFGGDTDTQYF
.,TRBD2,TRBV9,TRBJ2-7,TGTGCCAGCAGCGAGACGGGACTAGCGAGCGACGAGCAGTACTTC,CASSETGLASDEQYF
.,TRBD2,TRBV27,TRBJ2-2,TGTGCCAGCAGCCCCTACGAGCGGGAGGGCCTTGGTTCCACCGGGGAGCTGTTTTTT,CASSPYEREGLGSTGELFF
.,.,TRBV2,TRBJ2-6,TGTGCCAGCAGTGACAGGGCAGCCAACGTCCTGACTTTC,CASSDRAANVLTF
.,TRBD1,TRBV19,TRBJ1-1,TGTGCCAGTAGTATCTCGGGACAGGGGGAAAGGGGCACTGAAGCTTTCTTT,CASSISGQGERGTEAFF
once,.,TRBV10-3,TRBJ1-4,TGTGCCATCAGTGAGTCATCCACAACTAATGAAAAACTGTTTTTT,CAISESSTTNEKLFF
.,TRBD1,TRBV28,TRBJ1-1,TGTGCCAGCAGTCAAATACCTGGACAGGGATACACTGAAGCTTTCTTT,CASSQIPGQGYTEAFF
.,TRBD1,TRBV5-1,TRBJ1-2,TGCGCCAGCAGCTTCACGGCGGGACAGGGGGCTTCGGGCTACACCTTC,CASSFTAGQGASGYTF
.,TRBD1,TRBV7-9,TRBJ2-7,TGTGCCAGCACCCCAGGGGGCCCGGCGGACGAGCAGTACTTC,CASTPGGPADEQYF
once,.,TRBV12-2,TRBJ2-5,TGTGCAAGTCGCTTAGCGCAGATGGGGACTAGCGGGCCCGGGGAGACCCAGTACTTC,CASRLAQMGTSGPGETQYF
.,.,TRBV7-8,TRBJ1-1,TGTGCCAGCAGGCACAAGGGGAAAGGGTACACTGAAGCTTTCTTT,CASRHKGKGYTEAFF
few,.,TRBV5-4,TRBJ2-1,TGTGCCAGCAGCTTGGGGGGCGGCTCCTACAATGAGCAGTTCTTC,CASSLGGGSYNEQFF
.,TRBD1,TRBV28,TRBJ2-7,TGTGCCAGCACCTCCTTACCGGGACAGGGCTCCTACGAGCAGTACTTC,CASTSLPGQGSYEQYF
once,TRBD1,TRBV28,TRBJ1-2,TGTGCCAGCAGTTCGACAGGGTATGGCTACACCTTC,CASSSTGYGYTF
once,TRBD1,TRBV7-9,TRBJ1-2,TGTGCCAGCAGAGCCTTGACAGGGAATAACTATGGCTACACCTTC,CASRALTGNNYGYTF
.,TRBD1,TRBV5-5,TRBJ2-1,TGTGCCAGCAGGTCTAGTTCAGGGACAGCCTCCTACAATGAGCAGTTCTTC,CASRSSSGTASYNEQFF
.,TRBD1,TRBV19,TRBJ2-5,TGTGCCAGTAGTCCCGGGACAGGGCGAGAGACCCGGTACTTC,CASSPGTGRETRYF
.,TRBD1,TRBV27,TRBJ1-1,TGTGCCAGCAGTTTATCCCAGGGGGTCACTGAAGCTTTCTTT,CASSLSQGVTEAFF